This T cell receptor (beta chain) was captured by sequencing in a study of OX40 agonist ivuxolimab in advanced cancers. The CDR3 sequence is 14 residues long. In germline, CDR1 is SGHRS, CDR2 YFSETQ. Trimming stripped 4 bases from V and 3 bases from J, with 14 bases between. The data were produced by immunoSEQ multiplex PCR, yet TCRdb's version contains in-frame clones alone and is incomplete. The profile shows roughly 60,000 clones, around 81% of them singletons. The chain has TRBV5-1 and TRBJ2-7; D may be TRBD1 (6 bases). This specimen was CD4+ or CD8+ T cells sorted from blood, taken in a trial of the OX40 agonist ivuxolimab. The TCR comes from an adult with an advanced solid tumor such as melanoma, head and neck, liver or kidney cancer. CDR3 residues: CASSMTGNDYEQYF. In DNA, the CDR3 is TGCGCCAGCAGCATGACAGGTAACGACTACGAGCAGTACTTC.